These 17 T cell receptor beta chains were sequenced from one sample in a study of radiation and T cells in renal cell carcinoma. Repertoires were generated with immunoSEQ multiplex PCR, while TCRdb's copy carries only in-frame clones and drops some. The data contain roughly 100,000 clones, around 83% of them singletons. Indicated time point: blood 4 weeks post-SBRT, at nephrectomy. The treatment denotes: 15 Gy SBRT to primary tumor, nephrectomy 4 weeks later. The material sequenced was blood, taken from a patient whose treatment included radiotherapy and nephrectomy. These receptors were obtained from a man in his fifties or sixties with renal cell carcinoma.

The V call is TRBV27, the J call TRBJ2-6; no clear D gene. Germline CDR1 reads MNHEY; CDR2 reads SMNVEV (reference sequence). The V gene lost 5 bases and the J gene lost 1 base, with 6 bases spanning the gap. The CDR3 consists of 14 residues. The CDR3 region has the DNA TGTGCCAGCAGTGCAAATTCTGGGGCCAACGTCCTGACTTTC. It encodes CASSANSGANVLTF. Complete variable domain (other parts from reference TRBV27 and TRBJ2-6): EAQVTQNPRYLITVTGKKLTVTCSQNMNHEYMSWYRQDPGLGLRQIYYSMNVEVTDKGDVPEGYKVSRKEKRNFPLILESPSPNQTSLYFCASSANSGANVLTFGAGSRLTVL.

The chain has TRBV7-8 and TRBJ1-1; a weak D match, TRBD1 (5 bases). The CDR3 runs to 14 residues. Trimming left V 4 bases short and J 2 bases short, with 11 bases between. CDR1 is SGHVS and CDR2 is FQNEAQ in the germline V gene. The CDR3 is CASSYYDRNTEAFF. CDR3 nucleotides: TGTGCCAGCAGCTACTACGACAGAAACACTGAAGCTTTCTTT.

The chain has TRBV7-2 and TRBJ2-1, with 9 positions matching TRBD2. V dropped 1 base and J dropped 7; count of bases not matched to a gene: 11. This CDR3 region has 17 residues. The germline V gene encodes CDR1 SGHTA and CDR2 FQGNSA. The CDR3 is CASSLDSGGRAWNEQFF. The CDR3 DNA is TGTGCCAGCAGCTTAGATAGTGGCGGGAGGGCTTGGAATGAGCAGTTCTTC. Full variable domain (outside the CDR3, taken from reference TRBV7-2 and TRBJ2-1): GAGVSQSPSNKVTEKGKDVELRCDPISGHTALYWYRQSLGQGLEFLIYFQGNSAPDKSGLPSDRFSAERTGGSVSTLTIQRTQQEDSAVYLCASSLDSGGRAWNEQFFGPGTRLTVL.

This clone has just a few counts. The chain employs TRBV4-3 and TRBJ2-3, with 9 bases fitting TRBD2. The CDR3 loop spans 15 amino acids. V trimming: 1 base; J trimming: 2 bases; junction bases outside the gene matches: 1. CDR1 and CDR2 from the germline V gene are LGHNA and YSLEER. CDR3 amino acids: CASSQGTSDTDTQYF. The CDR3 DNA is TGCGCCAGCAGCCAAGGGACTAGCGACACAGATACGCAGTATTTT.

The rearrangement links TRBV5-6 to TRBJ1-4; TRBD1 might be the D (5 bases). V lost 3 bases and J lost 3, with 12 bases in between. CDR1 is SGHDT and CDR2 is YYEEEE in the germline V gene. The CDR3 has 15 amino acids. The CDR3 spells CASSWRAGPNEKLFF. CDR3 DNA sequence: TGTGCCAGCAGCTGGCGCGCGGGGCCTAATGAAAAACTGTTTTTT.

The chain employs TRBV18 and TRBJ1-4, with D unresolved. CDR3 length: 14 residues. V dropped 3 bases and J dropped 4 bases, with 9 bases sitting between them. Germline CDR1 KGHSH, CDR2 LQKENI. As DNA, the CDR3 is TGTGCCAGCTCACCCTCGGGGATTAATGAAAAACTGTTTTTT. It is translated as CASSPSGINEKLFF. Looking up the rest from reference TRBV18 and TRBJ1-4 gives the full variable domain: NAGVMQNPRHLVRRRGQEARLRCSPMKGHSHVYWYRQLPEEGLKFMVYLQKENIIDESGMPKERFSAEFPKEGPSILRIQQVVRGDSAAYFCASSPSGINEKLFFGSGTQLSVL.

The chain joins TRBV2 to TRBJ2-7; a weak D match, TRBD2 (6 bases). This CDR3 contains 11 residues. V lost 6 bases and J 4 bases, leaving 7 bases between the germline ends. Germline V gene sequence: CDR1 SNHLY, CDR2 FYNNEI. CDR3 coding DNA: TGTGCCAGCAGGCGGGAATACGAGCAGTACTTC. This translates into CASRREYEQYF.

The chain combines TRBV19 with TRBJ1-1; D call uncertain. Germline V gene lookup returns CDR1 LNHDA and CDR2 SQIVND (reference sequence). The CDR3 sequence is 13 residues long. V was pared by 1 base and J by 5 bases, with 8 bases between. In DNA, the CDR3 is TGTGCCAGTAGTATAGTGAGGGAAACTGAAGCTTTCTTT. Protein sequence: CASSIVRETEAFF. The full variable domain, in which reference TRBV19 and TRBJ1-1 provide the parts outside the CDR3, is DGGITQSPKYLFRKEGQNVTLSCEQNLNHDAMYWYRQDPGQGLRLIYYSQIVNDFQKGDIAEGYSVSREKKESFPLTVTSAQKNPTAFYLCASSIVRETEAFFGQGTRLTVV.

This chain links TRBV5-1 with TRBJ1-2; weak D call: TRBD1 (6 bases). The CDR3 extends over 13 amino acids. Germline assignment: CDR1 SGHRS and CDR2 YFSETQ. V dropped 0 bases and J dropped 5 bases, with 8 bases sitting between them. CDR3 in amino acids: CASSLDQGYGYTF. The CDR3 DNA reads as TGCGCCAGCAGCTTGGATCAGGGGTATGGCTACACCTTC.

The chain carries TRBV28 and TRBJ1-5; D is undetermined. Trimming cost V 8 bases and J 0 bases, with 11 bases left between them. CDR1 is MDHEN and CDR2 is SYDVKM in the germline V gene. CDR3 length: 14 amino acids. CDR3 DNA sequence: TGTGCCAGCGTTAACAAATATAGCAATCAGCCCCAGCATTTT. It specifies CASVNKYSNQPQHF.

This clone was recorded only once. The rearrangement joins TRBV6-5 to TRBJ1-1; unclear D gene. Germline CDR1 is MNHEY and CDR2 is SVGAGI. Trimming left V 5 bases short and J 1 base short, with 5 bases between. The CDR3 totals 12 residues. The CDR3 region is CASSRQNTEAFF. The DNA of the CDR3 is TGTGCCAGCAGTCGACAGAACACTGAAGCTTTCTTT.

This chain uses TRBV19 with TRBJ2-1; D may be TRBD1 (5 bases). The CDR3 spans 13 residues. The germline gives CDR1 LNHDA, CDR2 SQIVND (reference sequence). Trimming took 1 base from V and 10 from J, leaving 11 bases between them. CDR3 in DNA: TGTGCCAGTAGTATAGTCCCTTACAGGGAGCAGTTCTTC. This translates into CASSIVPYREQFF.

The sample holds a few counts of this clone. The chain is built from TRBV28 and TRBJ2-6, with D possibly matching TRBD2 (6 bases). CDR1 and CDR2 (germline): MDHEN, SYDVKM. V was pared by 7 bases and J by 0 bases, with 22 bases between. The CDR3 runs 19 residues. The CDR3 loop is CASIRGVGRPFSGANVLTF. The CDR3 DNA follows: TGTGCCAGCATTCGCGGGGTAGGGCGCCCGTTCTCTGGGGCCAACGTCCTGACTTTC.

The chain joins TRBV6-5 to TRBJ1-5; D unclear. CDR3 length: 15 amino acids. Looked up from germline, CDR1 is MNHEY and CDR2 is SVGAGI. The V and J ends lost 0 bases and 7 bases respectively, with 13 bases between them. CDR3 nucleotide sequence: TGTGCCAGCAGTTACTCCATCGGGCCCGGCCAGCCCCAGCATTTT. It translates to CASSYSIGPGQPQHF.

V usage is TRBV6-5 and J usage is TRBJ2-5; TRBD1 is a possible D gene (7 bases). The CDR3 totals 12 residues. The germline CDR1 and CDR2 sequences are MNHEY and SVGAGI. Trimming took off 7 bases at V and 10 bases at J, with 16 bases between the two ends. The CDR3 region is CASNLPGDSQYF. The CDR3 DNA is TGTGCCAGCAACCTTCCGGGGGACAGCCAGTACTTC.

A few counts support this clone. CDR3 residues: CASRAGGDRETQYF. CDR3 nucleotide sequence: TGTGCCAGCAGAGCGGGAGGGGATAGGGAGACCCAGTACTTC. The chain employs TRBV2 and TRBJ2-5; TRBD2 aligns across 10 bases. This CDR3 comprises 14 residues. Germline-derived CDR1 and CDR2 are SNHLY and FYNNEI. V was pared by 6 bases and J by 5 bases, with 6 bases of the junction left unmatched.

The V gene is TRBV11-2, the J gene TRBJ1-2, with 9 bases identical to TRBD1. Germline CDR1 reads SGHAT; CDR2 reads FQNNGV. J gave up 6 bases and V 4 bases, and 9 bases lay outside the gene matches. This CDR3 has 15 amino acids. CDR3 coding DNA: TGTGCCAGCAGCTCCCTCAACAGGGGGCGGGATGGCTACACCTTC. Its translation: CASSSLNRGRDGYTF.